Shown below are 21 T cell receptor beta chains from a single sample sequenced in a study of blood T cell repertoires in COVID-19. Libraries were prepared by immunoSEQ multiplex PCR; TCRdb keeps only in-frame clonotypes and omits some of them. The repertoire holds about 59,000 clones, with approximately 82% as singletons. The sequencing sample was made of peripheral blood. Receptors were obtained from a woman older than 75 with acute or convalescent COVID-19.

This clone was recorded once. This chain's CDR3 is CASSRTSARPYNEQFF. DNA for the CDR3: TGTGCCAGTAGTAGGACTAGCGCCAGGCCTTACAATGAGCAGTTCTTC. The J gene is TRBJ2-1, the V gene TRBV19, with TRBD2 matching 9 bases. V was clipped by 4 bases and J by 4 bases; unmatched bases: 8. This CDR3 comprises 16 residues. Germline CDR1 and CDR2: LNHDA and SQIVND (reference sequence). The variable domain in full, with the rest retrieved from reference TRBV19 and TRBJ2-1, is DGGITQSPKYLFRKEGQNVTLSCEQNLNHDAMYWYRQDPGQGLRLIYYSQIVNDFQKGDIAEGYSVSREKKESFPLTVTSAQKNPTAFYLCASSRTSARPYNEQFFGPGTRLTVL.

The J gene is TRBJ1-2, the V gene TRBV28; TRBD1 matches 7 bases. J lost 5 bases, V lost 3 bases, and 6 bases had no gene match. This CDR3 is 14 amino acids long. The germline gives CDR1 MDHEN, CDR2 SYDVKM. The CDR3 loop reads CASSFSQGDYGYTF. As DNA, the CDR3 is TGTGCCAGCAGTTTTTCCCAGGGGGATTATGGCTACACCTTC.

This clone has a handful of counts. The chain joins TRBV28 to TRBJ1-1; 7 bases are shared with TRBD1. The germline CDR1 and CDR2 sequences are MDHEN and SYDVKM. This CDR3 has 10 amino acids. Trimming took 6 bases from V and 8 from J; bases not matched to a gene: 0. The chain's CDR3 is CASRGQEAFF. The DNA for the CDR3 is TGTGCCAGCAGGGGACAGGAAGCTTTCTTT.

This chain uses TRBV5-4 with TRBJ1-2, with a possible D match to TRBD1 (6 bases). The CDR3 spans 15 residues. Trimming cost V 4 bases and J 2 bases, with 15 bases left between them. The V gene's germline CDR1 is SGHNT and CDR2 YYREEE (reference sequence). The CDR3 region is CASSPGQHNNYGYTF. CDR3 in DNA: TGTGCCAGCAGCCCCGGACAGCACAACAACTATGGCTACACCTTC.

The chain combines TRBV5-6 with TRBJ2-2; D is possibly TRBD1 (5 bases). This CDR3 comprises 15 residues. The V end lost 4 bases, the J end lost 0 bases, and 10 bases lay between the germline ends. Germline V gives CDR1 SGHDT, CDR2 YYEEEE. CDR3 region: CASSTDTANTGELFF. CDR3 nucleotides: TGTGCCAGCAGCACGGACACAGCGAACACCGGGGAGCTGTTTTTT.

The chain uses TRBV19 and TRBJ2-1, with 7 bases lining up with TRBD2. Trimming cost V 2 bases and J 0 bases; bases outside gene matches: 16. Germline lookup yields CDR1 LNHDA and CDR2 SQIVND (reference sequence). This CDR3 contains 20 residues. CDR3 bases: TGTGCCAGTAGTATATCGTACGGGCTTCGCGGGAGTCCCTCCTACAATGAGCAGTTCTTC. Translated, it gives CASSISYGLRGSPSYNEQFF.

Concerning this clone: Other DNA sequences within the sample encode an identical CDR3. The V call is TRBV2, the J call TRBJ1-3, with D tentatively TRBD1 (5 bases). The CDR3 totals 14 residues. CDR1 and CDR2 (germline): SNHLY, FYNNEI. The V gene lost 4 bases and the J gene lost 0 bases, with 7 bases spanning the gap. The CDR3 loop is CASSAGGSGNTIYF. The CDR3 DNA reads TGTGCCAGCAGTGCGGGGGGCTCTGGAAACACCATATATTTT.

The rearrangement joins TRBV5-4 to TRBJ2-3; 14 positions agree with TRBD2. Germline CDR1 reads SGHNT; CDR2 reads YYREEE (reference sequence). This CDR3 spans 17 amino acids. The trim removed 4 bases at V and 5 bases at J, leaving 9 bases unmatched. The CDR3 here is CASSPRTSGGWIDTQYF. The CDR3 nucleotides read TGTGCCAGCAGCCCGCGGACTAGCGGGGGGTGGATAGATACGCAGTATTTT.

This clone was seen only a few times. The chain employs TRBV5-1 and TRBJ2-7; 10 bases fit TRBD1. The junction had 7 bases not matched to a gene; V was cut back by 4 bases and J by 3 bases. The CDR3 length is 15 residues. Germline CDR1 reads SGHRS; CDR2 reads YFSETQ. CDR3 protein: CASSGRDRGSYEQYF. CDR3 in DNA: TGCGCCAGCAGCGGCCGGGACAGGGGCAGCTACGAGCAGTACTTC.

This clone was counted once. V and J are TRBV7-3 and TRBJ2-3; 7 nucleotides align to TRBD2. After removal of 5 bases from V and 3 bases from J, the junction contained 11 bases not matched to a gene. Germline V lookup: CDR1 SGHTA, CDR2 FQGTGA. The CDR3 spans 16 residues. The DNA of the CDR3 is TGTGCCAGCAGCCAATATAGCGGGTTATCGACAGATACGCAGTATTTT. Translation gives CASSQYSGLSTDTQYF.

V is TRBV7-2 and J is TRBJ2-7; D possibly corresponds to TRBD1 (6 bases). The germline gives CDR1 SGHTA, CDR2 FQGNSA. CDR3 length: 15 amino acids. Between the trimmed V and J ends, which lost 2 bases and 2 bases, there was a span of 13 bases. This CDR3 is CASSLMNAGAYEQYF. CDR3 bases: TGTGCCAGCAGCTTAATGAACGCAGGGGCCTACGAGCAGTACTTC.

The rearrangement uses TRBV9 and TRBJ1-3; D not resolved. This CDR3 is built from 15 residues. Germline lookup yields CDR1 SGDLS and CDR2 YYNGEE. V was clipped by 3 bases and J by 0 bases, with 10 bases between them. The CDR3 is CASSAEGSSGNTIYF. CDR3 DNA: TGTGCCAGCAGCGCGGAGGGTTCCTCTGGAAACACCATATATTTT. The full variable domain, rest sourced from reference TRBV9 and TRBJ1-3, is DSGVTQTPKHLITATGQRVTLRCSPRSGDLSVYWYQQSLDQGLQFLIQYYNGEERAKGNILERFSAQQFPDLHSELNLSSLELGDSALYFCASSAEGSSGNTIYFGEGSWLTVV.

The V and J genes are TRBV19 and TRBJ1-6, with TRBD1 identical over 7 bases. The germline V gene has CDR1 LNHDA and CDR2 SQIVND (reference sequence). Germline trimming cut 3 bases from V and 14 bases from J; bases unmatched to any gene: 10. The length of the CDR3 is 14 residues. As DNA, the CDR3 is TGTGCCAGTAGTATGTCCGGACCCCAGGGGGCCCTCCACTTT. Translating gives CASSMSGPQGALHF.

This chain connects TRBV5-1 to TRBJ2-1; perhaps TRBD2 as D (6 bases). Germline loops: CDR1 SGHRS, CDR2 YFSETQ. Trimming left V 4 bases short and J 0 bases short, with 20 bases between. The CDR3 covers 18 residues. The CDR3 is CASSQEGLPEISYNEQFF. CDR3 nucleotide sequence: TGCGCCAGCAGCCAGGAGGGCCTACCTGAGATCTCCTACAATGAGCAGTTCTTC.

This clone is deemed large (0.1 to 1%). The chain recombines TRBV4-1 with TRBJ1-4; D is uncertain. V lost 0 bases and J lost 2, with 13 bases in between. Per the germline V gene, CDR1 is MGHRA and CDR2 is YSYEKL. The CDR3 length is 17 residues. CDR3 sequence: CASSQEYRGVTNEKLFF. As DNA, the CDR3 is TGCGCCAGCAGCCAAGAATATCGCGGGGTTACTAATGAAAAACTGTTTTTT.

This clone appeared a single time. The rearrangement links TRBV28 to TRBJ2-7, with 8 bases matching TRBD1. Germline CDR1 and CDR2: MDHEN and SYDVKM. V shed 3 bases and J 2 bases; nucleotides not matched to a gene: 6. The CDR3 consists of 15 residues. CDR3 protein: CASSFRGRAAYEQYF. In DNA form, the CDR3 reads TGTGCCAGCAGTTTCAGGGGGCGAGCCGCCTACGAGCAGTACTTC.

The gene calls are TRBV9 and TRBJ2-1; no reliable D call. Germline lookup yields CDR1 SGDLS and CDR2 YYNGEE. V shed 0 bases and J shed 9 bases, with 13 bases lying between them. The CDR3 covers 14 residues. The CDR3 loop reads CASSVVQAQGEQFF. The CDR3 DNA reads as TGTGCCAGCAGCGTAGTTCAGGCCCAAGGTGAGCAGTTCTTC.

V gene TRBV12-2 combines with J gene TRBJ2-7; no check of the table's D call, TRBD2, against the DNA was made. TRBV12-2 is marked as a pseudogene. The CDR3 consists of 18 residues. CDR3 region: CASRSTPGLAGAPYEQYF. In DNA form, the CDR3 reads TGTGCAAGTCGCTCTACCCCGGGACTAGCGGGGGCCCCCTACGAGCAGTACTTC.

V usage is TRBV7-2 and J usage is TRBJ2-3; 8 positions agree with TRBD1. CDR1 SGHTA and CDR2 FQGNSA come from the germline V gene. After removal of 6 bases from V and 7 bases from J, the junction contained 15 bases not matched to a gene. The CDR3 runs to 16 residues. For the CDR3, the DNA is TGTGCCAGCAGGGAAGGTGCAGGGGGCGGGGCATATACGCAGTATTTT. This codes for CASREGAGGGAYTQYF.

This clone was found a few times. The chain combines TRBV5-1 with TRBJ2-7; no firm D call. The germline V gene encodes CDR1 SGHRS and CDR2 YFSETQ. This CDR3 is 12 amino acids long. Trimming left V 6 bases short and J 3 bases short, with 10 bases between. The CDR3 here is CASTSSSYEQYF. CDR3 bases: TGCGCCAGCACTAGTAGCAGCTACGAGCAGTACTTC.

This chain joins TRBV18 and TRBJ2-4, with 9 positions matching TRBD1. Per germline, CDR1 KGHSH and CDR2 LQKENI. The CDR3 runs to 17 residues. Trimming at V came to 3 bases and at J to 2 bases, leaving 8 bases not matched to a gene. The CDR3 nucleotides read TGTGCCAGCTCACCTCTAGACAGGGGGAGGACCAAAAACATTCAGTACTTC. It codes for CASSPLDRGRTKNIQYF. The full variable domain, in which reference TRBV18 and TRBJ2-4 provide the parts outside the CDR3, is NAGVMQNPRHLVRRRGQEARLRCSPMKGHSHVYWYRQLPEEGLKFMVYLQKENIIDESGMPKERFSAEFPKEGPSILRIQQVVRGDSAAYFCASSPLDRGRTKNIQYFGAGTRLSVL.